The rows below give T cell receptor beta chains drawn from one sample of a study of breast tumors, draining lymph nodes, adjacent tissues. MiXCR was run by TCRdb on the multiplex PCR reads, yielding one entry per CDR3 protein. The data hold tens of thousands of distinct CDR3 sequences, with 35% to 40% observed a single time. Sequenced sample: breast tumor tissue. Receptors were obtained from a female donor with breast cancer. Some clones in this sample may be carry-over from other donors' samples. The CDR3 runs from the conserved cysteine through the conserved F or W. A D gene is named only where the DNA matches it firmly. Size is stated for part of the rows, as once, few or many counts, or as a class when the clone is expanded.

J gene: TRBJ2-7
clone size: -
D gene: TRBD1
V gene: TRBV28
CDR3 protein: CASSLWTGTGISYEQYF
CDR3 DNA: TGTGCCAGCAGTTTATGGACCGGGACAGGTATCTCCTACGAGCAGTACTTC

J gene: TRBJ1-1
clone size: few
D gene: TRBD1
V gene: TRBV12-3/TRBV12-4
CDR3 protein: CASSPGQGIANTEAFF
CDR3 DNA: TGTGCCAGCAGTCCGGGACAGGGGATAGCAAACACTGAAGCTTTCTTT

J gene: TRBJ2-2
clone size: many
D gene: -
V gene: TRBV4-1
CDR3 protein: CASSRLNTGELFF
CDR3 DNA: TGCGCCAGCAGCAGACTGAACACCGGGGAGCTGTTTTTT

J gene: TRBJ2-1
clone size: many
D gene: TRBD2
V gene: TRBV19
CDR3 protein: CASSIGSGSRRNEQFF
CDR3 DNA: TGTGCCAGTAGTATTGGCAGCGGGAGTCGTCGGAATGAGCAGTTCTTC

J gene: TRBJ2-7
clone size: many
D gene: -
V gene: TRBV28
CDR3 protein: CASGRQETYEQYF
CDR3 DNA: TGTGCCAGCGGCCGACAGGAAACCTACGAGCAGTACTTC

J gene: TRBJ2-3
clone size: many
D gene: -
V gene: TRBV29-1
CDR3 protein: CSVGLGQSTDTQYF
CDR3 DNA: TGCAGCGTTGGTCTAGGACAAAGCACAGATACGCAGTATTTT

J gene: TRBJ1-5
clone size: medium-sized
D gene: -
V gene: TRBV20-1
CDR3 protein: CSASPSQPQHF
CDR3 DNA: TGCAGTGCTAGTCCCAGTCAGCCCCAGCATTTT

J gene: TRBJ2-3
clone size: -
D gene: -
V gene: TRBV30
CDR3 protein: CAWNPNTDTQYF
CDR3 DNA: TGTGCCTGGAATCCAAACACAGATACGCAGTATTTT

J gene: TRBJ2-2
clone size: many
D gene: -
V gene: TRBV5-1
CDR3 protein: CASSSTLGNTGELFF
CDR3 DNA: TGCGCCAGCAGCTCAACCCTAGGGAACACCGGGGAGCTGTTTTTT

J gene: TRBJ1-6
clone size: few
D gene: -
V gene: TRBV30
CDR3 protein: CAWSPGQGRYSPLHF
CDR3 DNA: TGTGCCTGGAGCCCGGGCCAGGGAAGGTACTCACCCCTCCACTTT

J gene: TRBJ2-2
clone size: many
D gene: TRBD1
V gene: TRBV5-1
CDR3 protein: CASGRQGADTGELFF
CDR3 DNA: TGCGCCAGCGGCCGACAGGGGGCTGACACCGGGGAGCTGTTTTTT

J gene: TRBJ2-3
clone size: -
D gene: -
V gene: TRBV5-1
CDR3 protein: CASSLTGTDTQYF
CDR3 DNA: TGCGCCAGCAGCTTGACAGGCACAGATACGCAGTATTTT

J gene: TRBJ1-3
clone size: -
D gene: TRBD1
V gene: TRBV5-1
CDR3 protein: CASSQGQKNTIYF
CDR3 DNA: TGCGCCAGCAGCCAGGGACAGAAAAACACCATATATTTT

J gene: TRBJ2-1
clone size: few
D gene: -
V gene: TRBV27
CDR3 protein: CASSWSKRNEQFF
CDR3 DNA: TGTGCCAGCAGTTGGAGCAAAAGGAATGAGCAGTTCTTC

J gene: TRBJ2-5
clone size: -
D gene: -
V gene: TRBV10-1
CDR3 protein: CASKRKETQYF
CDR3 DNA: TGCGCCAGCAAGAGGAAAGAGACCCAGTACTTC

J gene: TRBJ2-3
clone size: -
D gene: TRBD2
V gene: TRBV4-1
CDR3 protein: CASSHLAGSDTQYF
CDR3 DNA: TGCGCCAGCAGCCATCTAGCGGGTTCAGATACGCAGTATTTT

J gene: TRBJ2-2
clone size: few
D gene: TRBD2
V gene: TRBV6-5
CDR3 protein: CASRRTSGNTGELFF
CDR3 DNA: TGTGCCAGCAGGCGGACTAGCGGGAACACCGGGGAGCTGTTTTTT

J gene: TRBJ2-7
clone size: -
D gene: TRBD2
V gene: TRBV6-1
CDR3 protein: CASRTGTSGSHEQYF
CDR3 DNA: TGTGCCAGCAGGACCGGGACTAGCGGGAGCCACGAGCAGTACTTC

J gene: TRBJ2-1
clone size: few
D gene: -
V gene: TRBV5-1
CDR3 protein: CASSSDGSSYNEQLF
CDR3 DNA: TGCGCCAGCAGCTCAGACGGCAGCTCCTACAATGAGCAGCTCTTC

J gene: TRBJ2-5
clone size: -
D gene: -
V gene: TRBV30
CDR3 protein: CAWAGEGGRGETQYF
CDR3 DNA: TGTGCCTGGGCGGGGGAGGGGGGTCGGGGAGAGACCCAGTACTTC

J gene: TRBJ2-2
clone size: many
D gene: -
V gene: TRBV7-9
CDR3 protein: CASSFSVNTGELFF
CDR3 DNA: TGTGCCAGCAGCTTTAGCGTAAACACCGGGGAGCTGTTTTTT

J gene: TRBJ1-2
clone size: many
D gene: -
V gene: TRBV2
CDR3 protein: CASSEWGTTNYGYTF
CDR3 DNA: TGTGCCAGCAGTGAGTGGGGGACTACTAACTATGGCTACACCTTC

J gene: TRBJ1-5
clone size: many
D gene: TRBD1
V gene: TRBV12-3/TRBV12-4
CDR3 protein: CASSQTGGRNQPQHF
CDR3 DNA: TGTGCCAGCAGTCAGACAGGGGGCCGCAATCAGCCCCAGCATTTT

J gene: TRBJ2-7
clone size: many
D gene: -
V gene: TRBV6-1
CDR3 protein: CASRGLSAYEQYF
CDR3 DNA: TGTGCCAGCAGGGGACTCTCTGCCTACGAGCAGTACTTC

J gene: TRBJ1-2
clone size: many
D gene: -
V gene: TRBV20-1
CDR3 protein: CSARRDYGYTF
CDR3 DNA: TGCAGTGCTAGGAGGGACTATGGCTACACCTTC

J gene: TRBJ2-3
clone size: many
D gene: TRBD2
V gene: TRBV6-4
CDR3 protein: CAWGGGGTDTQYF
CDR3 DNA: TGTGCCTGGGGGGGGGGAGGCACAGATACGCAGTATTTT

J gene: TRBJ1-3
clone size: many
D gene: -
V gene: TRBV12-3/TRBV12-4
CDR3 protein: CASKKKGTNGNTIYF
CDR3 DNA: TGTGCCAGCAAAAAAAAAGGGACAAATGGAAACACCATATATTTT

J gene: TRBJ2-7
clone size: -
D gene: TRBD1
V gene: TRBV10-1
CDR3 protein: CASSESGQYYEQYF
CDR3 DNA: TGCGCCAGCAGTGAGTCGGGACAGTACTACGAGCAGTACTTC

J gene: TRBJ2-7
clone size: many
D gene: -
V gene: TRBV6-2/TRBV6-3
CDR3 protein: CASSNRVYEQYF
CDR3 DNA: TGTGCCAGCAGCAACAGGGTTTACGAGCAGTACTTC

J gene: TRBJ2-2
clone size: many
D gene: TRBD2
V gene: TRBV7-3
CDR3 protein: CASSSLAGVYTGELFF
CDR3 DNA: TGTGCCAGCAGCTCCCTAGCGGGAGTTTATACCGGGGAGCTGTTTTTT

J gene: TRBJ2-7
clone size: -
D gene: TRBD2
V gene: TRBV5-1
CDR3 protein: CASSTRAGGPYEQYF
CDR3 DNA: TGCGCCAGCAGCACAAGAGCGGGAGGGCCTTACGAGCAGTACTTC

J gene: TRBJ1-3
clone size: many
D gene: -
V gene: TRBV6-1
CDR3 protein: CASILKRGLLSGNTIYF
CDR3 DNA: TGTGCCAGCATCCTAAAGAGGGGACTGTTGTCTGGAAACACCATATATTTT

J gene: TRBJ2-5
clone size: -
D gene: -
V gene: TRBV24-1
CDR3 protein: CATSDRLVTQTQHF
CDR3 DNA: TGCGCCACCAGTGACCGACTAGTAACGCAGACCCAGCACTTC

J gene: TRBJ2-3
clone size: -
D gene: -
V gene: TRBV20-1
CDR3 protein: CSARDLRLSTDTQYF
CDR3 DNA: TGCAGTGCTAGAGATTTGCGACTTAGCACAGATACGCAGTATTTT

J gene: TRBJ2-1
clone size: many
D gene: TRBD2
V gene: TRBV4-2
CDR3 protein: CASSLSAGAPNEQFF
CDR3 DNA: TGTGCCAGCAGCCTCTCAGCGGGAGCTCCTAATGAGCAGTTCTTC

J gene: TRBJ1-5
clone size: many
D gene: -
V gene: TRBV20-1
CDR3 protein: CSARSPGGNQPQHF
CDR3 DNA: TGCAGTGCTAGGTCCCCCGGTGGGAATCAGCCCCAGCATTTT

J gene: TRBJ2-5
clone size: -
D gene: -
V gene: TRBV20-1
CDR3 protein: CSARDLGIIAETQYF
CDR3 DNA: TGCAGTGCTAGAGATCTAGGGATCATCGCAGAGACCCAGTACTTC